This entry features one TCR beta chain sequence. Its antigen is still unknown. This entry belongs to a study of cytomegalovirus exposure and HLA in healthy donors. Study outcomes and limitations: In vitro checks showed that a few CMV-associated chains really do target CMV antigens. Follow-up analysis seemed to connect common viral pathogens with several of the most significant clusters identified.

Primers included in the PCR were 60 Vbeta and 13 Jbeta primers. Sequenced by immunoSEQ multiplex PCR; TCRdb stores in-frame clones only, minus some. This sample has some 190,000 clones, with about 80% found just once. CDR1 SGHRS and CDR2 YFSETQ come from the germline V gene. The CDR3 has 15 residues. The J segment lost 7 bases and the V segment lost 2 bases, leaving 7 bases of the junction unmatched. The chain is built from TRBV5-1 and TRBJ2-4, with TRBD2 matching over 9 bases. The clonotype comes from a man aged 35 to 55 in good health and CMV-seropositive. Source material: PBMCs. CDR3 sequence (DNA): TGCGCCAGCAGCTTCGGCGGGGGGGCGGGGAACATTCAGTACTTC. Amino acids: CASSFGGGAGNIQYF.